Sequencing of this T cell receptor beta chain was carried out in a study of kidney transplant recipient with SARS-CoV-2 infection. One entry per CDR3 protein results from TCRdb running MiXCR on the reads. The sample records roughly 250,000 distinct CDR3 sequences, more than 25% being singletons. From germline, CDR1 is SGHKS and CDR2 YYEKEE (reference sequence). The CDR3 spans 13 residues. In this sample, this clonotype turned up a few times. A junction boundary mismatches the germline segment, possibly from a read error. The gene calls are TRBV5-5 and TRBJ1-2; D is uncertain. Sample: a blood sample, taken at baseline and on day 111 from a kidney transplant recipient. This receptor was identified in a male patient between 25 and 40 years old who had COVID-19 and was a kidney transplant recipient. Some T cells here may be from the graft donor. CDR3 residues: CAGSLGGIRGYTF. CDR3 sequence (DNA): TGTGCCGGCAGCTTGGGAGGGATTCGGGGCTACACCTTC.